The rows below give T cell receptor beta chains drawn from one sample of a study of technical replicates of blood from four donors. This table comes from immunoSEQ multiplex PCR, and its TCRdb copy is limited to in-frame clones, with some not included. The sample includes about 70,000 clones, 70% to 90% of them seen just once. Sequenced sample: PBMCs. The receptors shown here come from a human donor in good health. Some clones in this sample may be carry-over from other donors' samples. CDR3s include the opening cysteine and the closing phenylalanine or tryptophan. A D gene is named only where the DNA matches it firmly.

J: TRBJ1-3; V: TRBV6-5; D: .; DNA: TGTGCCAGCAGCCTAGGTGTTTATGGAAACACCATATATTTT; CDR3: CASSLGVYGNTIYF
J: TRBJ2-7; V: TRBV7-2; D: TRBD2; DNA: TGTGCCAGCAGCTTATTTACTAGCGGGAGAGCGGGATCCTACGAGCAGTACTTC; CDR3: CASSLFTSGRAGSYEQYF
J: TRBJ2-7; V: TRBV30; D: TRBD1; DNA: TGTGCCTGGAGCTTACTCGGGACAGTCTCCTACGAGCAGTACTTC; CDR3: CAWSLLGTVSYEQYF
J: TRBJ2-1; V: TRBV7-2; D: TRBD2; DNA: TGTGCCAGCAGCTTATTTTCGACTAGCGTGAACAATGAGCAGTTCTTC; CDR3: CASSLFSTSVNNEQFF
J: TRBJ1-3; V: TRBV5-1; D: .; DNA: TGCGCCAGCAGCGCCTCCGGGACAACGCTGGACACCATATATTTT; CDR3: CASSASGTTLDTIYF
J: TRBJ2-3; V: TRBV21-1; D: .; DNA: TGTGCCAGCAGCAAGGGAGGACATGTACCCGTCGAACCCACAGATACGCAGTATTTT; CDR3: CASSKGGHVPVEPTDTQYF
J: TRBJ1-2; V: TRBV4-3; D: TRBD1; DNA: TGCGCCAGCAGCCAAGATCCCGGACAGGGGGTCGGCTACACCTTC; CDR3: CASSQDPGQGVGYTF
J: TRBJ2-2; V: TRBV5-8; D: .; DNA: TGTGCCAGCAGCTTGTCTCGGGGAGTAGACACCGGGGAGCTGTTTTTT; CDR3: CASSLSRGVDTGELFF
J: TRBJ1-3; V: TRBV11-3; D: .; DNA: TGTGCCAGCAGCAGCGGTGTTGCCTCTGGAAACACCATATATTTT; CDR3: CASSSGVASGNTIYF
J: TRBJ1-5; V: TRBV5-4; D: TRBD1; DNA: TGTGCCCCGACAGGGTGCAATCAGCCCCAGCATTTT; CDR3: CAPTGCNQPQHF